Each of the 25 T cell receptor beta chains below was sequenced from the same sample in a study of blood T cell repertoires in COVID-19. TCRdb keeps only in-frame clones here, not all; method: immunoSEQ multiplex PCR. The sample carries 150,000 to 200,000 clones, approximately 92% recorded once. Sequencing was carried out using peripheral blood. The receptor set was obtained from a woman in her fifties or sixties with acute or convalescent COVID-19.

The chain recombines TRBV18 with TRBJ1-5; 9 bases map to TRBD1. V was clipped by 2 bases and J by 4 bases; unmatched bases: 9. The CDR3 spans 17 residues. Germline values: CDR1 KGHSH, CDR2 LQKENI. The CDR3 region is CASSPSAGTGPNQPQHF. In nucleotides, the CDR3 is TGTGCCAGCTCACCATCTGCCGGGACAGGGCCTAATCAGCCCCAGCATTTT.

The chain is built from TRBV7-6 and TRBJ1-4; D might be TRBD1 (5 bases). Germline assignment: CDR1 SGHVS and CDR2 FNYEAQ. Trimming left V 5 bases short and J 7 bases short, with 17 bases between. The CDR3 totals 15 residues. The CDR3 loop is CASSLTRTQGEKLFF. The CDR3, as DNA: TGTGCCAGCAGCCTAACTCGGACGCAGGGTGAAAAACTGTTTTTT.

The V gene is TRBV6-1, the J gene TRBJ1-6; D might be TRBD1 (5 bases). CDR3 length: 17 amino acids. V was cut by 7 bases and J by 7 bases, with 23 bases left in between. Germline V gene data show CDR1 as MNHNS and CDR2 as SASEGT. The CDR3 reads CASIETAGLAWNSPLHF. The CDR3 coding sequence is TGTGCCAGCATTGAGACAGCGGGGCTGGCGTGGAATTCACCCCTCCACTTT.

This chain joins TRBV18 and TRBJ1-1, with 10 positions matching TRBD1. Trimming cost V 6 bases and J 3 bases; bases outside gene matches: 7. CDR3 length equals 15 residues. CDR1 is KGHSH, CDR2 LQKENI, per germline. The CDR3 region is CASSLTGGEDTEAFF. CDR3 DNA: TGTGCCAGCTCGCTGACAGGGGGCGAGGACACTGAAGCTTTCTTT. Drawing the rest from reference TRBV18 and TRBJ1-1, the complete variable domain is NAGVMQNPRHLVRRRGQEARLRCSPMKGHSHVYWYRQLPEEGLKFMVYLQKENIIDESGMPKERFSAEFPKEGPSILRIQQVVRGDSAAYFCASSLTGGEDTEAFFGQGTRLTVV.

This chain joins TRBV4-3 and TRBJ2-3, with 9 bases fitting TRBD2. Germline CDR1 LGHNA, CDR2 YSLEER. This CDR3 comprises 16 residues. The V and J ends lost 1 base and 4 bases, in that order; junction bases with no gene match: 6. The CDR3 loop reads CASSQVSGRGADTQYF. CDR3 DNA: TGCGCCAGCAGCCAAGTTAGCGGGAGAGGGGCAGATACGCAGTATTTT.

The rearrangement joins TRBV5-4 to TRBJ1-1; maybe TRBD1 (5 bases). Trimming stripped 4 bases from V and 0 bases from J, with 10 bases between. This CDR3 is built from 14 residues. Per the germline V gene, CDR1 is SGHNT and CDR2 is YYREEE (reference sequence). CDR3 coding DNA: TGTGCCAGCAGCGGCGGGACGGTGAACACTGAAGCTTTCTTT. Translating it yields CASSGGTVNTEAFF.

CDR3 region: CASRKPGQGFYGYTF. The CDR3 region has the DNA TGTGCCAGCAGAAAACCGGGACAGGGTTTTTATGGCTACACCTTC. The V gene is TRBV27, the J gene TRBJ1-2; 9 nucleotides align to TRBD1. This CDR3 is 15 amino acids long. Germline loops: CDR1 MNHEY, CDR2 SMNVEV (reference sequence). Trimming removed 6 bases from V and 5 bases from J; junction bases left unmatched: 10.

V and J are TRBV7-2 and TRBJ1-4; D call uncertain. CDR3 length: 15 residues. Germline loops: CDR1 SGHTA, CDR2 FQGNSA. The V and J ends lost 5 bases and 8 bases respectively, with 18 bases between them. CDR3 sequence: CASSPDAFRGEKLFF. CDR3 sequence (DNA): TGTGCCAGCAGCCCGGACGCATTCCGAGGGGAAAAACTGTTTTTT.

This clone was seen once. The gene calls are TRBV25-1 and TRBJ2-6; TRBD2 agrees at 12 bases. CDR3 size: 17 residues. Trimming removed 6 bases from V and 2 bases from J; junction bases left unmatched: 5. Germline CDR1 MGHDK, CDR2 SYGVNS. The chain's CDR3 is CASSELAGGAGANVLTF. CDR3 DNA: TGTGCCAGCAGCGAACTAGCGGGGGGAGCTGGGGCCAACGTCCTGACTTTC.

This clone has only a few counts. The V call is TRBV28, the J call TRBJ1-4; 7 bases align to TRBD1. This CDR3 has 17 amino acids. CDR1 and CDR2 (germline): MDHEN, SYDVKM. The V segment lost 2 bases and the J segment 0 bases; nucleotides outside the gene matches: 6. CDR3 sequence: CASSLLRGRATNEKLFF. In DNA, the CDR3 is TGTGCCAGCAGTTTACTGAGGGGGCGCGCAACTAATGAAAAACTGTTTTTT.

The chain employs TRBV28 and TRBJ2-7; TRBD2 aligns across 8 bases. The CDR3 runs to 14 residues. V shed 4 bases and J 12 bases; nucleotides not matched to a gene: 14. CDR1 and CDR2 (germline): MDHEN, SYDVKM. CDR3 in DNA: TGTGCCAGCAGTTGGGGGACTAGACCGGTGCGCCCGTACTTC. Its translation: CASSWGTRPVRPYF.

J is TRBJ2-3 and V is TRBV7-2, with 7 bases that match TRBD2. The CDR3 runs 16 residues. Germline V gene sequence: CDR1 SGHTA, CDR2 FQGNSA. The trim removed 2 bases at V and 2 bases at J, leaving 7 bases unmatched. The CDR3 nucleotides are TGTGCCAGCAGCTTATTCGGAGCGGGAAACACAGATACGCAGTATTTT. Translated: CASSLFGAGNTDTQYF.

The chain uses TRBV14 and TRBJ2-7; 7 positions agree with TRBD1. The V gene end was trimmed by 3 bases and the J gene end by 3 bases; junction bases not matched to a gene: 5. The V gene's germline CDR1 is SGHDN and CDR2 FVKESK. CDR3 length: 14 residues. CDR3: CASSHPGTVYEQYF. The CDR3 DNA is TGTGCCAGCAGCCATCCCGGGACAGTCTACGAGCAGTACTTC.

This clone appeared once. V and J are TRBV27 and TRBJ2-1; 9 bases map to TRBD1. Trimming removed 6 bases from V and 6 bases from J; junction bases left unmatched: 18. CDR1 and CDR2 (germline): MNHEY, SMNVEV (reference sequence). This CDR3 has 18 residues. DNA of the CDR3: TGTGCCAGCAGCAGAGAAGCAGGAGCGGGACAGGGCCCCAATGAGCAGTTCTTC. It translates to CASSREAGAGQGPNEQFF.

The chain couples TRBV12-5 to TRBJ2-1, with D possibly being TRBD2 (6 bases). The ends were cut back, 5 bases at V and 6 bases at J, with 17 bases in the middle. The CDR3 spans 15 residues. Germline-derived CDR1 and CDR2 are LGHNT and FRNRAP. The CDR3 loop reads CASGIGTSAGNEQFF. DNA of the CDR3: TGTGCTAGTGGTATTGGGACTTCGGCAGGCAATGAGCAGTTCTTC.

The chain joins TRBV5-6 to TRBJ2-5; D perhaps matches TRBD1 (7 bases). This CDR3 spans 16 amino acids. The germline CDR1 and CDR2 sequences are SGHDT and YYEEEE. V was clipped by 4 bases and J by 1 base, with 17 bases between them. The CDR3 DNA reads TGTGCCAGCAGCCGGAGGGGCAGGGGGAGCCAAGAGACCCAGTACTTC. It codes for CASSRRGRGSQETQYF. The full variable domain, with the rest looked up from reference TRBV5-6 and TRBJ2-5, is DAGVTQSPTHLIKTRGQQVTLRCSPKSGHDTVSWYQQALGQGPQFIFQYYEEEERQRGNFPDRFSGHQFPNYSSELNVNALLLGDSALYLCASSRRGRGSQETQYFGPGTRLLVL.

The chain joins TRBV2 to TRBJ2-2; 15 bases are shared with TRBD2. CDR1 and CDR2 from the germline V gene are SNHLY and FYNNEI. V dropped 9 bases and J dropped 4; count of bases not matched to a gene: 15. The CDR3 extends over 19 amino acids. The CDR3 bases are TGTGCCAGTTCTGGACTAGCGGGGGGGTCCGTCGGGAGCACCGGGGAGCTGTTTTTT. This encodes CASSGLAGGSVGSTGELFF.

This clone was counted once. J is TRBJ1-6 and V is TRBV7-9; 8 bases fit TRBD1. V lost 1 base, J lost 9 bases, and 5 bases stayed unmatched. The germline V gene has CDR1 SEHNR and CDR2 FQNEAQ (reference sequence). CDR3 length: 15 residues. The CDR3 DNA reads TGTGCCAGCAGCTTAGTGGGCAGGGGGCTTTCACCCCTCCACTTT. Translated: CASSLVGRGLSPLHF.

CDR3 in amino acids: CATSYQGAREPQHF. In DNA, the CDR3 is TGTGCCACCAGCTATCAGGGGGCGAGGGAGCCCCAGCATTTT. This rearrangement joins TRBV15 to TRBJ1-5, with TRBD1 matching 8 bases. CDR1 LNHNV and CDR2 YYDKDF come from the germline V gene (reference sequence). V gave up 5 bases and J gave up 8 bases; unmatched junction bases: 8. The CDR3 consists of 14 residues.

The CDR3 protein is CATSRDRSAGRNEQFF. The CDR3 region has the DNA TGTGCCACCAGCAGAGATAGGTCCGCAGGGCGGAATGAGCAGTTCTTC. V and J are TRBV15 and TRBJ2-1; maybe TRBD1 (5 bases). The CDR3 length is 16 residues. Trimming removed 0 bases from V and 7 bases from J, with 16 bases in between. The germline V gene has CDR1 LNHNV and CDR2 YYDKDF (reference sequence).

The gene calls are TRBV27 and TRBJ2-1; 9 nucleotides agree with TRBD2. Germline V gene data show CDR1 as MNHEY and CDR2 as SMNVEV (reference sequence). This CDR3 has 17 residues. The CDR3 DNA sequence: TGTGTTTCGCATTTAGGTAGCGGGAGTTTCCCTTTTAATGAGCAGTTCTTC. Its protein is CVSHLGSGSFPFNEQFF.

A single count supports this clone. The chain combines TRBV19 with TRBJ2-3; 8 bases fit TRBD1. Germline values: CDR1 LNHDA, CDR2 SQIVND (reference sequence). J gave up 0 bases and V 5 bases, and 4 bases lay outside the gene matches. The CDR3 is 15 residues long. The CDR3 DNA reads as TGTGCCAGTAGTCTGACAGGGGCCAGCACAGATACGCAGTATTTT. The encoded protein is CASSLTGASTDTQYF.

The V call is TRBV27, the J call TRBJ2-6; 8 bases map to TRBD1. Germline V lookup: CDR1 MNHEY, CDR2 SMNVEV (reference sequence). This CDR3 is built from 17 residues. V shed 7 bases, J shed 0 bases, and the junction held 8 bases outside the gene matches. The CDR3 DNA sequence: TGTGCCAGCACGCGGACAGGGAAAAGCTCTGGGGCCAACGTCCTGACTTTC. It yields the protein CASTRTGKSSGANVLTF.

The chain links TRBV30 to TRBJ1-2, with a possible D match to TRBD1 (6 bases). V dropped 3 bases and J dropped 4 bases, with 18 bases sitting between them. From germline, CDR1 is GTSNPN and CDR2 SVGIG (reference sequence). The CDR3 contains 15 residues. As DNA, the CDR3 is TGTGCCTGGAGCCTTTCCCTCACAGGGACCTATGGCTACACCTTC. Encoded protein: CAWSLSLTGTYGYTF.

This chain joins TRBV7-2 and TRBJ1-1; D may be TRBD1 (6 bases). Germline lookup yields CDR1 SGHTA and CDR2 FQGNSA. This CDR3 is 13 amino acids long. V lost 7 bases to trimming and J lost 4 bases, with 13 bases between them. The CDR3 nucleotides read TGTGCCAGCAAATTTGGGGGCGGCACTGAAGCTTTCTTT. This encodes CASKFGGGTEAFF.